This T cell receptor (beta chain) is drawn from a study of radiotherapy plus CTLA-4 blockade in lung cancer. Of note for this clone: Its cognate antigen is unknown.

Produced via immunoSEQ multiplex PCR; TCRdb's table is partial and in-frame only. This repertoire shows just over 60,000 clones, 60% to 85% found once; its top ten account for 4% to 5.5%. This CDR3 spans 14 amino acids. The germline gives CDR1 MNHNS, CDR2 SASEGT. V was trimmed by 8 bases and J by 5 bases, leaving 16 bases between them. General study results and limits: Early clone dynamics of blood T cells, plus interferon-beta, reportedly predicted response best.

The chain has TRBV6-1 and TRBJ2-1; D remains unclear. The sequencing here drew on peripheral blood, taken from a patient treated with radiotherapy plus ipilimumab. The TCR sequence derives from a human donor with non-small cell lung cancer who had a complete response to radiotherapy plus ipilimumab. CDR3 sequence reads: CASRTVGDDNEQFF. The CDR3 DNA follows: TGTGCCAGCCGGACCGTAGGAGATGACAATGAGCAGTTCTTC.